This TCR beta chain was documented in a study of cytotoxic CD8 clonotypes in ibrutinib-treated CLL. This clone was counted a few times. What it binds is not known. The study, taken as a whole, reports: Clonality was higher at baseline than in age-matched healthy donors and tracked circulating CD8+ T-cell counts. Upon ibrutinib response clonality rose, and upon progression it fell back toward baseline.

This CDR3 is built from 11 residues. CDR1 and CDR2 from the germline V gene are GTSNPN and SVGIG (reference sequence). Trimming removed 0 bases from V and 5 bases from J, with 4 bases in between. The method was immunoSEQ multiplex PCR; TCRdb's version includes in-frame clones alone and lacks a portion of them. The sample consists of about 310,000 clones, roughly 79% of them appearing once. The source is a human donor with chronic lymphocytic leukemia. The chain recombines TRBV30 with TRBJ1-2; D not certain. Here the sequenced sample was PBMCs, taken before ibrutinib treatment. The CDR3 nucleotides are TGTGCCTGGAGTGTACGTTATGGCTACACCTTC. Protein product: CAWSVRYGYTF.